These 23 T cell receptor beta chains were all obtained from the same sample, sequenced in a study of cytotoxic CD8 clonotypes in ibrutinib-treated CLL. Profiling relied on immunoSEQ multiplex PCR, and the TCRdb table lists in-frame clones only, not all of them. The sample includes tens of thousands of clones, 74% of them seen just once. The sample in question was PBMCs, obtained before ibrutinib treatment. These receptors were obtained from a human donor with chronic lymphocytic leukemia.

The V gene is TRBV14, the J gene TRBJ2-1; 7 bases align to TRBD1. CDR3 size: 16 residues. Germline lookup yields CDR1 SGHDN and CDR2 FVKESK. With 3 bases clipped from V and 6 bases from J, the junction kept 11 bases outside the gene matches. The DNA for the CDR3 is TGTGCCAGCAGCCAGAAACAGGGGCTAGGTCTCAATGAGCAGTTCTTC. Amino acid sequence: CASSQKQGLGLNEQFF. Drawing the rest from reference TRBV14 and TRBJ2-1, the complete variable domain is EAGVTQFPSHSVIEKGQTVTLRCDPISGHDNLYWYRRVMGKEIKFLLHFVKESKQDESGMPNNRFLAERTGGTYSTLKVQPAELEDSGVYFCASSQKQGLGLNEQFFGPGTRLTVL.

The chain is built from TRBV9 and TRBJ2-3; TRBD2 aligns across 14 bases. J gave up 4 bases and V 0 bases, and 4 bases lay outside the gene matches. Per the germline V gene, CDR1 is SGDLS and CDR2 is YYNGEE. The CDR3 runs to 17 residues. This CDR3 is CASSVDAGLAGADTQYF. As DNA, the CDR3 is TGTGCCAGCAGCGTAGACGCGGGACTAGCGGGAGCAGATACGCAGTATTTT.

In this sample, this clone turned up once. The chain carries TRBV4-1 and TRBJ2-7, with 7 bases identical to TRBD2. CDR1 is MGHRA, CDR2 YSYEKL, per germline. J was trimmed by 2 bases and V by 1 base; bases with no gene match: 5. This CDR3 is 15 amino acids long. The CDR3: CASSQALGLAYEQYF. CDR3 nucleotides: TGCGCCAGCAGCCAAGCCCTCGGACTAGCCTACGAGCAGTACTTC.

The V call is TRBV27, the J call TRBJ2-7; TRBD1 might be the D (6 bases). The germline CDR1 and CDR2 sequences are MNHEY and SMNVEV (reference sequence). The CDR3 is 13 amino acids. V was shortened by 5 bases and J by 6 bases, with 14 bases between the two germline ends. The CDR3 sequence: CASSPLEGGEQYF. CDR3 sequence (DNA): TGTGCCAGCAGTCCCCTGGAAGGGGGCGAGCAGTACTTC.

In its sample, this clone was seen once. This sequence joins TRBV5-4 and TRBJ2-1, with 11 positions matching TRBD2. The J segment lost 8 bases and the V segment lost 10 bases, leaving 8 bases of the junction unmatched. The CDR3 totals 13 residues. The germline V gene encodes CDR1 SGHNT and CDR2 YYREEE (reference sequence). CDR3 nucleotides: TGTGCCTCAAGGCTAGCGGGAGGTGATGAGCAGTTCTTC. Residues: CASRLAGGDEQFF.

The V call is TRBV5-6, the J call TRBJ2-7; 8 bases map to TRBD1. The CDR3 covers 15 residues. From germline, CDR1 is SGHDT and CDR2 YYEEEE. V was clipped by 4 bases and J by 3 bases; unmatched bases: 9. CDR3: CASSRPDRALYEQYF. The CDR3 DNA follows: TGTGCCAGCAGCCGCCCGGACAGGGCACTCTACGAGCAGTACTTC.

This clone came up a few times. The chain uses TRBV25-1 and TRBJ1-1; D is possibly TRBD1 (6 bases). The CDR3 has 14 residues. From germline, CDR1 is MGHDK and CDR2 SYGVNS. V was shortened by 4 bases and J by 6 bases, with 15 bases between the two germline ends. The CDR3 bases are TGTGCCAGCAGTGCGGGGGCCTTCGGGGCTGAAGCTTTCTTT. This translates into CASSAGAFGAEAFF.

The chain joins TRBV28 to TRBJ1-6; possibly TRBD1 for D (5 bases). CDR3 length: 16 residues. Germline V gene sequence: CDR1 MDHEN, CDR2 SYDVKM. Trimming removed 4 bases at V and 0 bases at J, with 10 bases between. The CDR3 here is CASSSRVSSYNSPLHF. CDR3 sequence (DNA): TGTGCCAGCAGTTCCAGGGTCAGCTCCTATAATTCACCCCTCCACTTT.

The chain combines TRBV5-4 with TRBJ2-5; D is undetermined. CDR3 length: 14 residues. Germline values: CDR1 SGHNT, CDR2 YYREEE (reference sequence). The V end was cut by 4 bases, the J end by 2 bases, with 12 bases between. The CDR3 nucleotides read TGTGCCAGCAGCCCCTCGGCAGAACAAGAGACCCAGTACTTC. This translates into CASSPSAEQETQYF. Drawing the rest from reference TRBV5-4 and TRBJ2-5, the complete variable domain is ETGVTQSPTHLIKTRGQQVTLRCSSQSGHNTVSWYQQALGQGPQFIFQYYREEENGRGNFPPRFSGLQFPNYSSELNVNALELDDSALYLCASSPSAEQETQYFGPGTRLLVL.

Only a few counts were recorded for this clone. This chain connects TRBV19 to TRBJ1-2; the D is unclear. V was trimmed by 2 bases and J by 0 bases, leaving 4 bases between them. This CDR3 has 13 amino acids. In germline, CDR1 is LNHDA, CDR2 SQIVND (reference sequence). The CDR3 DNA sequence: TGTGCCAGTAGTATATACACTAACTATGGCTACACCTTC. It is translated as CASSIYTNYGYTF.

The chain joins TRBV6-6 to TRBJ2-3; D is uncertain. The CDR3 is 11 residues long. Germline CDR1 and CDR2: MNHNY and SVGAGI (reference sequence). V dropped 3 bases and J dropped 6 bases, with 4 bases sitting between them. In DNA form, the CDR3 reads TGTGCCAGCAGTTATGGCGATACGCAGTATTTT. Protein product: CASSYGDTQYF.

The chain has TRBV5-6 and TRBJ1-4; possible D gene TRBD1, 6 bases. Germline CDR1 reads SGHDT; CDR2 reads YYEEEE. The CDR3 is 15 residues long. Trimming took off 0 bases at V and 4 bases at J, with 10 bases between the two ends. The CDR3 here is CASSLVAGVNEKLFF. CDR3 coding DNA: TGTGCCAGCAGCTTGGTGGCAGGGGTTAATGAAAAACTGTTTTTT.

This clone was found a few times. This chain links TRBV7-5 with TRBJ2-7; the tabulated D call, TRBD1, remains unverified against the DNA. TRBV7-5 is annotated as a pseudogene. This CDR3 is built from 15 residues. Here the CDR3 DNA reads TGTGTCAGAAGCTTTACAGGGCCCGTTTCCTACGAGCAGTACTTC. Its translation: CVRSFTGPVSYEQYF.

V is TRBV6-6 and J is TRBJ2-7; D gene ambiguous. The CDR3 is 14 residues long. Germline V gene data show CDR1 as MNHNY and CDR2 as SVGAGI (reference sequence). V lost 0 bases to trimming and J lost 0 bases, with 6 bases between them. CDR3 residues: CASSYSSNSYEQYF. CDR3 bases: TGTGCCAGCAGTTACTCGTCTAACTCCTACGAGCAGTACTTC.

The rearrangement uses TRBV6-5 and TRBJ2-5; D is unclear. V was pared by 5 bases and J by 0 bases, with 10 bases between. Germline CDR1 and CDR2: MNHEY and SVGAGI. The CDR3 covers 14 residues. The CDR3 loop reads CASSPRYYQETQYF. The CDR3 coding sequence is TGTGCCAGCAGTCCCCGTTACTACCAAGAGACCCAGTACTTC.

Here the CDR3 reads CASSQAGTGFTDTQYF. As DNA, the CDR3 is TGCGCCAGCAGCCAGGCCGGGACAGGGTTCACAGATACGCAGTATTTT. This chain uses TRBV4-3 with TRBJ2-3; TRBD1 matches 9 bases. Germline assignment: CDR1 LGHNA and CDR2 YSLEER. The J segment lost 2 bases and the V segment lost 3 bases, leaving 6 bases of the junction unmatched. The CDR3 is made up of 16 amino acids.

CDR3 bases: TGTGCCAGCAGTCGACAGGCATCCTACAATGAGCAGTTCTTC. Translating gives CASSRQASYNEQFF. The chain recombines TRBV6-5 with TRBJ2-1; weak D call: TRBD1 (6 bases). V was cut by 5 bases and J by 1 base, with 9 bases left in between. This CDR3 comprises 14 residues. The germline V gene has CDR1 MNHEY and CDR2 SVGAGI.

DNA of the CDR3: TGTGCCAGCTCACCTGGGACAGGGTGGACTAAAGCTTTCTTT. Translation: CASSPGTGWTKAFF. The chain has TRBV18 and TRBJ1-1; TRBD1 matches 9 bases. CDR1 KGHSH and CDR2 LQKENI come from the germline V gene. Germline trimming cut 3 bases from V and 9 bases from J; bases unmatched to any gene: 8. CDR3 length: 14 residues.

This chain uses TRBV5-6 with TRBJ2-5, with a tentative D call TRBD1 (5 bases). This CDR3 is 18 amino acids long. Deletions cut 2 bases from V and 2 bases from J, with 22 bases between. Germline V lookup: CDR1 SGHDT, CDR2 YYEEEE. The CDR3 loop reads CASSFMVLREVWQETQYF. The CDR3 DNA reads TGTGCCAGCAGCTTCATGGTTCTCAGGGAAGTTTGGCAAGAGACCCAGTACTTC. Full variable domain (outside the CDR3, taken from reference TRBV5-6 and TRBJ2-5): DAGVTQSPTHLIKTRGQQVTLRCSPKSGHDTVSWYQQALGQGPQFIFQYYEEEERQRGNFPDRFSGHQFPNYSSELNVNALLLGDSALYLCASSFMVLREVWQETQYFGPGTRLLVL.

This rearrangement joins TRBV4-1 to TRBJ2-3; D may match TRBD1 or TRBD2 (5 bases each). Germline V lookup: CDR1 MGHRA, CDR2 YSYEKL. V lost 0 bases and J lost 5, with 15 bases in between. The CDR3 extends over 16 amino acids. The CDR3 DNA sequence: TGCGCCAGCAGCCAAGATGGGACCGGCCTCGGAGATACGCAGTATTTT. Translation gives CASSQDGTGLGDTQYF.

The chain links TRBV19 to TRBJ1-2; the D is unclear. V was clipped by 4 bases and J by 4 bases, with 10 bases between them. This CDR3 spans 13 amino acids. From germline, CDR1 is LNHDA and CDR2 SQIVND (reference sequence). In DNA form, the CDR3 reads TGTGCCAGTAGTAAACACGACACCTATGGCTACACCTTC. This translates into CASSKHDTYGYTF.

The rearrangement joins TRBV29-1 to TRBJ1-5; the match to TRBD1 covers 9 bases. Per the germline V gene, CDR1 is SQVTM and CDR2 is ANQGSEA. V lost 6 bases and J lost 4; bases outside the gene matches: 4. The CDR3 length is 13 residues. The CDR3 is CSVVQGANQPQHF. The DNA of the CDR3 is TGCAGCGTGGTACAGGGGGCAAATCAGCCCCAGCATTTT.

The genes are TRBV5-1 and TRBJ1-1, with D perhaps matching TRBD1 (6 bases). The CDR3 length is 14 residues. Germline lookup yields CDR1 SGHRS and CDR2 YFSETQ. V lost 0 bases to trimming and J lost 1 base, with 7 bases between them. CDR3 sequence reads: CASSLGTANTEAFF. CDR3 sequence (DNA): TGCGCCAGCAGCTTGGGGACAGCGAACACTGAAGCTTTCTTT.